This is a list of T cell receptor beta chains from one sample in a study of CD8+CD57+ T cells in acquired aplastic anemia. MiXCR was run by TCRdb on the reads, yielding one entry per CDR3 protein. The repertoire includes 100,000 to 150,000 distinct CDR3 sequences, around 46% of them detected once, and 2% to 3% sits in the top ten. The sequenced material came from sorted CD4+, CD8+, or CD8+CD57+ T cells (not recorded which) from PBMCs. The origin of the receptors is a human donor in good health, serving as a control. CDR3s include the opening cysteine and the closing phenylalanine or tryptophan. D genes are given only for firm matches. Clone sizes are given selectively: once, few, many, or a class where the clone is expanded.

>TRBV24-1|NA|NA|TRBJ1-1|12
CATSSGAAEAFF
TGTGCCACCAGCTCAGGGGCGGCTGAAGCTTTCTTT
>TRBV12-3/TRBV12-4|NA|many|TRBJ1-1|11
CASRPASGAFF
TGTGCCAGCAGGCCGGCCTCAGGGGCTTTCTTT
>TRBV7-6|NA|once|TRBJ2-7|16
CASSISGGGGAYEQYF
TGTGCCAGCAGCATTTCCGGCGGCGGGGGCGCCTACGAGCAGTACTTC
>TRBV5-5|TRBD1|many|TRBJ1-6|15
CASSFQDRGLSPLHF
TGTGCCAGCAGCTTTCAGGACAGGGGGCTTTCACCCCTCCACTTT
>TRBV10-1|TRBD1|NA|TRBJ1-6|15
CAIRPGQGANSPLHF
TGTGCCATCAGACCGGGACAGGGGGCTAATTCACCCCTCCACTTT
>TRBV25-1|NA|NA|TRBJ2-7|13
CASPSLGSYEQYF
TGTGCCAGCCCCTCCTTGGGCTCCTACGAGCAGTACTTC
>TRBV6-2/TRBV6-3|NA|many|TRBJ2-7|13
CASSAEEVYEQYF
TGTGCCAGCAGTGCTGAGGAGGTCTACGAGCAGTACTTC
>TRBV2|TRBD2|NA|TRBJ2-5|14
CASSVSGGEETQYF
TGTGCCAGCAGCGTTAGCGGGGGCGAAGAGACCCAGTACTTC
>TRBV5-6|TRBD2|many|TRBJ2-7|14
CASSYLAGGGEQYF
TGTGCCAGCAGCTACCTAGCGGGGGGTGGCGAGCAGTACTTC
>TRBV29-1|NA|NA|TRBJ2-7|16
CSVEDRGGDRTYEQYF
TGCAGCGTTGAAGATCGCGGCGGGGACAGAACCTACGAGCAGTACTTC
>TRBV7-2|TRBD2|many|TRBJ2-5|17
CASSLTGRGALQETQYF
TGTGCCAGCAGCTTAACGGGGCGGGGGGCCCTACAAGAGACCCAGTACTTC
>TRBV5-1|TRBD2|many|TRBJ2-1|14
CASSLDQAGGRQFF
TGCGCCAGCAGCTTGGATCAGGCGGGGGGGCGGCAGTTCTTC
>TRBV30|NA|many|TRBJ1-4|14
CARTTRGSVEKLFF
TGTGCCCGTACTACGAGGGGAAGTGTTGAAAAACTGTTTTTT
>TRBV29-1|NA|once|TRBJ2-3|14
CSVGRGDPTDTQYF
TGCAGCGTCGGACGGGGAGACCCCACAGATACGCAGTATTTT
>TRBV15|NA|NA|TRBJ1-1|13
CATSSQASTEAFF
TGTGCCACCAGCAGTCAGGCGAGCACTGAAGCTTTCTTT
>TRBV12-3/TRBV12-4|TRBD1|many|TRBJ2-7|14
CASASGTATYEQYF
TGTGCCAGCGCTTCCGGGACAGCAACCTACGAGCAGTACTTC
>TRBV7-7|NA|once|TRBJ1-4|15
CARSLGRGTNEKLFF
TGTGCTCGCAGCTTAGGAAGGGGAACTAATGAAAAACTGTTTTTT
>TRBV19|TRBD2|NA|TRBJ2-5|15
CASSSLLAVQETQYF
TGTGCCAGTAGCTCTCTTCTAGCGGTCCAAGAGACCCAGTACTTC
>TRBV11-2|TRBD2|many|TRBJ2-7|16
CASSLDGRGRTYEQYF
TGTGCCAGCAGCTTAGACGGGCGGGGGAGGACGTACGAGCAGTACTTC
>TRBV20-1|NA|many|TRBJ2-7|13
CSARDSGLDEQYF
TGCAGTGCTAGAGATTCAGGTTTGGACGAGCAGTACTTC
>TRBV25-1|TRBD1|NA|TRBJ1-2|12
CASEGQLYGYTF
TGTGCCAGCGAGGGACAGCTCTATGGCTACACCTTC
>TRBV19|NA|many|TRBJ1-2|13
CASSIVRGGGYTF
TGTGCCAGTAGTATAGTTAGGGGCGGCGGCTACACCTTC
>TRBV9|NA|many|TRBJ1-2|14
CASSVDLSPYGYTF
TGTGCCAGCAGCGTAGATCTCTCCCCCTATGGCTACACCTTC
>TRBV19|TRBD2|NA|TRBJ2-1|16
CASSRTSGVPEDGQFF
TGTGCCAGTAGTCGGACTAGCGGGGTCCCTGAGGATGGGCAGTTCTTC
>TRBV7-2|TRBD2|NA|TRBJ2-5|16
CASSLGSGGLAETQYF
TGTGCCAGCAGCTTAGGCAGCGGGGGACTCGCGGAGACCCAGTACTTC
>TRBV12-3/TRBV12-4|TRBD1|NA|TRBJ2-7|14
CASSPRDSPYEQYF
TGTGCCAGCAGTCCCCGGGACAGCCCCTACGAGCAGTACTTC
>TRBV15|NA|NA|TRBJ2-3|14
CATSVRLTPDTQYF
TGTGCCACCAGCGTACGATTGACCCCCGATACGCAGTATTTT
>TRBV7-9|TRBD2|many|TRBJ2-7|14
CASSNRAGGSEQYF
TGTGCCAGCAGCAACCGAGCGGGGGGGTCAGAGCAGTACTTC
>TRBV20-1|TRBD1|NA|TRBJ1-6|17
CSASRRQGGAYNSPLHF
TGCAGTGCTAGCAGACGTCAGGGGGGGGCCTATAATTCACCCCTCCACTTT
>TRBV19|NA|many|TRBJ2-7|16
CASSNAIQGRTYEQYF
TGTGCCAGTAGTAATGCTATTCAGGGGAGAACCTACGAGCAGTACTTC
>TRBV2|NA|NA|TRBJ2-6|12
CASGSERGTEAF
TGTGCCAGCGGAAGTGAGAGGGGCACTGAAGCTTTC
>TRBV11-2|NA|many|TRBJ1-2|15
CASQTVAGSNYGYTF
TGTGCCAGTCAAACAGTTGCAGGGTCTAACTATGGCTACACCTTC
>TRBV10-3|TRBD1|NA|TRBJ2-1|14
CATETDREGNEQFF
TGTGCCACCGAGACGGACAGGGAAGGGAATGAGCAGTTCTTC
>TRBV19|NA|NA|TRBJ1-1|14
CASSILTGRTEAFF
TGTGCCAGTAGTATTCTTACAGGGAGGACTGAAGCTTTCTTT
>TRBV7-6|NA|few|TRBJ2-1|13
CASSLAAGNEQFF
TGTGCCAGCAGCTTAGCTGCAGGTAATGAGCAGTTCTTC
>TRBV9|NA|few|TRBJ1-6|13
CASSVVMASPLHF
TGTGCCAGCAGCGTAGTCATGGCTTCACCCCTCCACTTT
>TRBV29-1|TRBD1|NA|TRBJ2-7|14
CSVEDQGASYEQYF
TGCAGCGTTGAAGACCAGGGGGCGTCCTACGAGCAGTACTTC
>TRBV20-1|TRBD2|NA|TRBJ2-3|15
CSAWGTTSGTDTQYF
TGCAGTGCTTGGGGGACTACCTCCGGCACAGATACGCAGTATTTT
>TRBV10-3|NA|medium-sized|TRBJ1-6|15
CAISESGVGNSPLHF
TGTGCCATCAGTGAGTCTGGGGTGGGGAATTCACCCCTCCACTTT
>TRBV2|TRBD1|few|TRBJ1-2|12
CASSGQGYGYTF
TGTGCCAGCAGTGGACAGGGCTATGGCTACACCTTC
>TRBV4-3|NA|many|TRBJ1-2|13
CASSQDGVRGYTF
TGCGCCAGCAGCCAAGACGGCGTGCGTGGCTACACCTTC
>TRBV12-3/TRBV12-4|NA|many|TRBJ1-2|12
CASSLRVEGYTF
TGTGCCAGCAGTTTAAGAGTAGAAGGCTACACCTTC
>TRBV11-2|TRBD1|many|TRBJ1-2|17
CASSLKRGVGQDYGYTF
TGTGCCAGCAGCTTGAAAAGAGGCGTAGGACAGGACTATGGCTACACCTTC
>TRBV30|TRBD1|NA|TRBJ2-2|14
CAWVRQGNTGELFF
TGTGCCTGGGTCAGACAGGGGAACACCGGGGAGCTGTTTTTT
>TRBV7-8|NA|many|TRBJ2-4|15
CASSLTDSSKNIQYF
TGTGCCAGCAGCTTAACGGATAGCTCCAAAAACATTCAGTACTTC
>TRBV11-1|NA|NA|TRBJ2-3|16
CASSLVVGTLGDTQYF
TGTGCCAGCAGCTTAGTTGTCGGGACGTTGGGAGATACGCAGTATTTT
>TRBV11-3|NA|many|TRBJ1-6|15
CASSFEGHKNSPLHF
TGTGCCAGCAGCTTCGAGGGACACAAAAATTCACCCCTCCACTTT